This passage covers 4 T cell receptor beta chains from one sample sequenced in a study of blood T cell repertoires in COVID-19. The method was immunoSEQ multiplex PCR; TCRdb's version includes in-frame clones alone and lacks a portion of them. In the table there are about 320,000 clones, around 90% of which are singletons. Material: PBMCs or T cells enriched from blood (not recorded which). Receptors originate from a man between 60 and 70 years old who had recovered from COVID-19.

Note on this clone: Other DNA sequences in this specimen translate into the identical CDR3. The chain combines TRBV4-3 with TRBJ1-2, with a weak D call TRBD1 (6 bases). CDR1 is LGHNA and CDR2 is YSLEER in the germline V gene. This CDR3 region has 14 residues. V gave up 2 bases and J gave up 2 bases, with 9 bases separating them. This CDR3 is CASSQQTGNYGYTF. CDR3 bases: TGCGCCAGCAGCCAACAAACAGGGAACTATGGCTACACCTTC.

The chain is built from TRBV5-1 and TRBJ1-4; D is perhaps TRBD1 (5 bases). Germline V lookup: CDR1 SGHRS, CDR2 YFSETQ. V was cut by 1 base and J by 0 bases, with 28 bases left in between. The CDR3 contains 22 residues. The CDR3 nucleotides are TGCGCCAGCAGCTTGAACCCTCCCGGAAGGGGCGTCAATTTTGCAACTAATGAAAAACTGTTTTTT. Its translation: CASSLNPPGRGVNFATNEKLFF.

The chain is built from TRBV19 and TRBJ1-5; the match to TRBD1 covers 9 bases. This CDR3 contains 19 residues. CDR1 and CDR2 from the germline V gene are LNHDA and SQIVND (reference sequence). The trim removed 3 bases at V and 4 bases at J, leaving 16 bases unmatched. CDR3 nucleotides: TGTGCCAGTAGTATCCAACCAAGGTCCGGGACAGGGACGAATCAGCCCCAGCATTTT. It encodes CASSIQPRSGTGTNQPQHF. The entire variable domain, with the rest obtained from reference TRBV19 and TRBJ1-5, is as follows: DGGITQSPKYLFRKEGQNVTLSCEQNLNHDAMYWYRQDPGQGLRLIYYSQIVNDFQKGDIAEGYSVSREKKESFPLTVTSAQKNPTAFYLCASSIQPRSGTGTNQPQHFGDGTRLSIL.

The genes are TRBV18 and TRBJ2-3; 11 bases align to TRBD1. Trimming cost V 3 bases and J 5 bases; bases outside gene matches: 7. The CDR3 consists of 16 residues. Germline V gives CDR1 KGHSH, CDR2 LQKENI. CDR3 protein: CASSPRPGQGGDTQYF. The DNA of the CDR3 is TGTGCCAGCTCACCTCGTCCGGGACAGGGGGGAGATACGCAGTATTTT.